This TCR beta chain was recovered during a study of T cell responses to AZD1222 COVID-19 vaccine. Assay used: immunoSEQ multiplex PCR; TCRdb lists only in-frame clones, some missing. The data show tens of thousands of clones, roughly 91% seen once. The CDR3 has 16 residues. Germline assignment: CDR1 SGHRS and CDR2 YFSETQ. Trimming took off 0 bases at V and 2 bases at J, with 11 bases between the two ends. Sequenced here: peripheral blood, sampled 28 days after the second AZD1222 dose. The source of this sequence is an adult who received the AZD1222 COVID-19 vaccine. The chain joins TRBV5-1 to TRBJ2-2; D not certain. CDR3 sequence reads: CASSLGPSANTGELFF. The CDR3 DNA reads as TGCGCCAGCAGCTTGGGCCCTTCTGCTAACACCGGGGAGCTGTTTTTT.